These 8 T cell receptor beta chains were all obtained from the same sample, sequenced in a study of beta chain features in type 1 diabetes. Investigators reverse transcribed all isolated RNA, so they sequenced expressed TCRB transcripts. Produced via immunoSEQ multiplex PCR; TCRdb's table is partial and in-frame only. Here the sample spans hundreds of thousands of clones, roughly 30% being singletons. The sequencing sample was made of naive CD4+ T cells from blood. The receptors here all came from a man younger than 30 in good health.

The chain links TRBV7-9 to TRBJ2-5, with D hard to call. Trimming pared 3 bases from V and 5 bases from J, leaving 13 bases between. The CDR3 length is 14 residues. The germline gives CDR1 SEHNR, CDR2 FQNEAQ (reference sequence). The CDR3 nucleotides are TGTGCCAGCAGCTTTACGTATTCGAGCGAGACCCAGTACTTC. Its protein is CASSFTYSSETQYF. Looking up the rest from reference TRBV7-9 and TRBJ2-5 gives the full variable domain: DTGVSQNPRHKITKRGQNVTFRCDPISEHNRLYWYRQTLGQGPEFLTYFQNEAQLEKSRLLSDRFSAERPKGSFSTLEIQRTEQGDSAMYLCASSFTYSSETQYFGPGTRLLVL.

This chain uses TRBV7-9 with TRBJ2-3; D possibly matches TRBD1 or TRBD2 (6 bases each). The V gene's germline CDR1 is SEHNR and CDR2 FQNEAQ (reference sequence). This CDR3 spans 16 amino acids. Between the trimmed V and J ends, which lost 5 bases and 3 bases, there was a span of 18 bases. The CDR3: CASSLPLGGTTDTQYF. CDR3 nucleotide sequence: TGTGCCAGCAGCCTACCTTTAGGGGGGACAACAGATACGCAGTATTTT.

This chain connects TRBV6-6 to TRBJ1-2, with 10 bases lining up with TRBD1. Germline V gene data show CDR1 as MNHNY and CDR2 as SVGAGI (reference sequence). V gave up 6 bases and J gave up 2 bases; unmatched junction bases: 3. The CDR3 is 14 residues long. The CDR3 region has the DNA TGTGCCAGCAGAAGGGGACAGGGGAACTATGGCTACACCTTC. Its protein is CASRRGQGNYGYTF.

The chain combines TRBV30 with TRBJ2-3, with 8 bases lining up with TRBD2. From germline, CDR1 is GTSNPN and CDR2 SVGIG (reference sequence). This CDR3 is built from 15 residues. Trimming at V came to 5 bases and at J to 1 base, leaving 8 bases not matched to a gene. The CDR3: CAWDGPAGGTDTQYF. The CDR3 DNA is TGTGCCTGGGACGGGCCAGCGGGAGGCACAGATACGCAGTATTTT.

The rearrangement joins TRBV5-4 to TRBJ2-3; 7 bases align to TRBD1. The germline CDR1 and CDR2 sequences are SGHNT and YYREEE (reference sequence). Germline trimming cut 4 bases from V and 3 bases from J; bases unmatched to any gene: 8. This CDR3 has 15 amino acids. The CDR3 nucleotides are TGTGCCAGCAGCCGGAAGCAGGGGGATACAGATACGCAGTATTTT. Encoded protein: CASSRKQGDTDTQYF.

The CDR3 reads CASSLLFETNEKLFF. Written as DNA, the CDR3 is TGTGCCAGCAGCTTACTTTTCGAGACAAACGAAAAACTGTTTTTT. The rearrangement links TRBV7-9 to TRBJ1-4; D is unclear. Trimming stripped 2 bases from V and 8 bases from J, with 15 bases between. Germline V gene data show CDR1 as SEHNR and CDR2 as FQNEAQ (reference sequence). CDR3 length: 15 residues.

This clone was detected only a few times. The chain carries TRBV29-1 and TRBJ2-7; 7 nucleotides match TRBD1. CDR1 and CDR2 (germline): SQVTM, ANQGSEA. The length of the CDR3 is 14 residues. In nucleotides, the CDR3 is TGCATCACCACAAAGGACAGGCGATCCTACGAGCAGTACTTC. It is translated as CITTKDRRSYEQYF.

This clone was picked up one time. The V gene is TRBV9, the J gene TRBJ2-1; 10 nucleotides line up with TRBD2. CDR1 is SGDLS and CDR2 is YYNGEE in the germline V gene. Unmatched junction bases numbered 11, after V lost 6 bases and J lost 2 bases. This CDR3 is built from 17 residues. The CDR3 reads CASTASGSFYAYNEQFF. In DNA, the CDR3 is TGTGCCAGCACCGCTAGCGGGAGTTTTTATGCCTACAATGAGCAGTTCTTC.